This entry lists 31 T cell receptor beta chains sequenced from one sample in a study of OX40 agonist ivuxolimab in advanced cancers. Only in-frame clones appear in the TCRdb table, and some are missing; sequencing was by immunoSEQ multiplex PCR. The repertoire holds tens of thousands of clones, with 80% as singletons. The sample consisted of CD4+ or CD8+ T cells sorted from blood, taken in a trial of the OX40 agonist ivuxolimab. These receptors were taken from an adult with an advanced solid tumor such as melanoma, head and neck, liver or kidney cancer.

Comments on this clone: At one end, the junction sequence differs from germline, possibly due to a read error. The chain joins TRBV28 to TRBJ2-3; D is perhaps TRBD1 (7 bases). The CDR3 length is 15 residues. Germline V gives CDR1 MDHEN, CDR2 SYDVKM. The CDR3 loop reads CANSSATGRPDTQYF. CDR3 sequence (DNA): TGTGCCAACAGTTCCGCGACAGGGAGGCCAGATACGCAGTATTTT.

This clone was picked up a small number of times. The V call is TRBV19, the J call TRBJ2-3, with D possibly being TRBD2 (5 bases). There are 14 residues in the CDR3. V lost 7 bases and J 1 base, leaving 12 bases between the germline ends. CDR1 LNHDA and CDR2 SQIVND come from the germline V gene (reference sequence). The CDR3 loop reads CASKEEEGTDTQYF. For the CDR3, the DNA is TGTGCCAGTAAGGAGGAAGAGGGCACAGATACGCAGTATTTT.

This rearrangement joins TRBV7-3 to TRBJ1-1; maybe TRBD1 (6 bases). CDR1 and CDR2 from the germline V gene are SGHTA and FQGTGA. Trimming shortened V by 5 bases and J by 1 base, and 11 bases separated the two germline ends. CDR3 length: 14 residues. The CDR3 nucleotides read TGTGCCAGCAGCCGGGACACGACGAACACTGAAGCTTTCTTT. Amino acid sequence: CASSRDTTNTEAFF. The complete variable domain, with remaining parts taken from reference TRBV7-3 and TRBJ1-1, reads GAGVSQTPSNKVTEKGKYVELRCDPISGHTALYWYRQSLGQGPEFLIYFQGTGAADDSGLPNDRFFAVRPEGSVSTLKIQRTERGDSAVYLCASSRDTTNTEAFFGQGTRLTVV.

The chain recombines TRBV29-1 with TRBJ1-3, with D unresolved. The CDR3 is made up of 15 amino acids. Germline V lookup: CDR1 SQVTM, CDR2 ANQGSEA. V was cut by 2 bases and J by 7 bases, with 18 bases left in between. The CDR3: CSVEWLGTGRNTIYF. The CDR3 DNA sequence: TGCAGCGTTGAATGGTTGGGCACGGGAAGGAACACCATATATTTT.

The CDR3 loop reads CGALVEGGYEQYV. Written as DNA, the CDR3 is TGTGGCGCGCTGGTGGAAGGGGGCTACGAGCAGTACGTC. The chain uses TRBV19 and TRBJ2-7; D possibly corresponds to TRBD1 (6 bases). Germline assignment: CDR1 LNHDA and CDR2 SQIVND (reference sequence). The CDR3 is 13 residues long.

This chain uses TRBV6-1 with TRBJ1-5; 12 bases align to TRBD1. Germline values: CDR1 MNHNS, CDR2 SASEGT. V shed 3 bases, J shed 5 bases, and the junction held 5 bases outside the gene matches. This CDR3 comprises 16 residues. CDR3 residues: CASSETGQGAYQPQHF. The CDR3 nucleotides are TGTGCCAGCAGTGAGACGGGACAGGGGGCCTATCAGCCCCAGCATTTT.

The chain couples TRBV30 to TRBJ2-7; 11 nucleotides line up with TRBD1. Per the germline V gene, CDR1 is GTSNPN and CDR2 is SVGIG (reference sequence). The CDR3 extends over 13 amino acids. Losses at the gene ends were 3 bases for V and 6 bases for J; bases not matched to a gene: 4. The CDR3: CAWRGDRGSEQYF. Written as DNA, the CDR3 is TGTGCCTGGAGGGGGGACAGGGGGTCCGAGCAGTACTTC.

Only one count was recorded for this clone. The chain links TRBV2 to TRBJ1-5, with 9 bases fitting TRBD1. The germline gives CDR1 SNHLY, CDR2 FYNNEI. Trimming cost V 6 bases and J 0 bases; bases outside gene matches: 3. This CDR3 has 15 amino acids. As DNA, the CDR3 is TGTGCCAGCAGCAGGGACAGGGTTAGCAATCAGCCCCAGCATTTT. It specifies CASSRDRVSNQPQHF.

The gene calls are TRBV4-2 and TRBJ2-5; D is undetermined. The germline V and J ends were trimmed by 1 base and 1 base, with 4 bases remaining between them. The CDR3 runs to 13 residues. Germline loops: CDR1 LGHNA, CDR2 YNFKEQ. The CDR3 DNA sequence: TGTGCCAGCAGCCAAGCAATCCAAGAGACCCAGTACTTC. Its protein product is CASSQAIQETQYF.

In nucleotides, the CDR3 is TGTGCCTACAGTCACCCGGGACAGAGTAACTATGGCTACACCTTC. Its translation: CAYSHPGQSNYGYTF. The V and J genes are TRBV30 and TRBJ1-2, with 7 bases fitting TRBD1. The CDR3 totals 15 residues. The junction had 12 bases not matched to a gene; V was cut back by 7 bases and J by 1 base. Germline loops: CDR1 GTSNPN, CDR2 SVGIG (reference sequence).

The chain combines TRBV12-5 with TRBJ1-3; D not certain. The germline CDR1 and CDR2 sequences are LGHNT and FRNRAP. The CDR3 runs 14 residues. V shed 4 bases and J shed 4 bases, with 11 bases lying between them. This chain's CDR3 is CASGSGSKGNTIYF. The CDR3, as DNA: TGTGCTAGTGGTTCCGGGTCCAAAGGAAACACCATATATTTT.

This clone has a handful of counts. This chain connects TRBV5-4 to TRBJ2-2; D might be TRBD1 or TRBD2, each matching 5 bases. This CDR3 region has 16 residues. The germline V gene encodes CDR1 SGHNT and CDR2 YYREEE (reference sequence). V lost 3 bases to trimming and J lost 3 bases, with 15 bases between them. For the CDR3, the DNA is TGTGCCAGCAGCTGGGGTCGGGGCGCGGACACCGGGGAGCTGTTTTTT. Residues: CASSWGRGADTGELFF.

The CDR3 spells CASSASLVTEAFF. The CDR3 nucleotides read TGTGCCAGCAGCGCCTCTTTGGTCACTGAAGCTTTCTTT. The chain joins TRBV5-4 to TRBJ1-1; no definite D call. The CDR3 loop spans 13 amino acids. The V and J ends lost 4 bases and 4 bases respectively, with 11 bases between them. The germline V gene has CDR1 SGHNT and CDR2 YYREEE (reference sequence).

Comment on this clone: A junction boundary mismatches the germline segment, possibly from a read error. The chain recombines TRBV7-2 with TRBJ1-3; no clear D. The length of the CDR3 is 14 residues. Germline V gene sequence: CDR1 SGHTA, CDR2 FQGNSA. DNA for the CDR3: TGTGCCAGCAGCTTCCGGACGGCTGGAGACACCATATATTTT. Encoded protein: CASSFRTAGDTIYF.

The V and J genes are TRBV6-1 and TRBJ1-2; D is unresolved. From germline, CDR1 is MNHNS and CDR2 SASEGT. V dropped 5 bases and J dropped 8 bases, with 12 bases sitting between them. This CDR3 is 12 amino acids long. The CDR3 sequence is CASSFSPRGYTF. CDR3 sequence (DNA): TGTGCCAGCAGTTTTTCTCCCCGGGGCTACACCTTC.

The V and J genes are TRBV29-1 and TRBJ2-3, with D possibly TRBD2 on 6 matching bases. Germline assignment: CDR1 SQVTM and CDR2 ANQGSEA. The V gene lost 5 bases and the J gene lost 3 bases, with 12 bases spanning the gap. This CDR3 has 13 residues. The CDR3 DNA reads TGCAGCGTTCAACTAGCAGGAACAGATACGCAGTATTTT. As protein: CSVQLAGTDTQYF.

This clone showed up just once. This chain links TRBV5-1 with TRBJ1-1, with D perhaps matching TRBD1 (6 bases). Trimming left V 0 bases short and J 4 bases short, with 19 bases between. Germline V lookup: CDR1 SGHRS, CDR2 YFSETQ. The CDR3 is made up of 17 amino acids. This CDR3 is CASSLGPLGGGGTEAFF. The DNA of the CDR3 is TGCGCCAGCAGCTTGGGTCCCCTAGGGGGAGGTGGCACTGAAGCTTTCTTT.

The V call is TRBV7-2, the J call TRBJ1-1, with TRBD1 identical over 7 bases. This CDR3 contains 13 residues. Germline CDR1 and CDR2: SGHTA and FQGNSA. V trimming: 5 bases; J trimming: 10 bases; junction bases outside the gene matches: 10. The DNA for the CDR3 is TGTGCCAGCAGCCGTAACAGGGGTTCGAGAGCTTTCTTT. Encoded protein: CASSRNRGSRAFF.

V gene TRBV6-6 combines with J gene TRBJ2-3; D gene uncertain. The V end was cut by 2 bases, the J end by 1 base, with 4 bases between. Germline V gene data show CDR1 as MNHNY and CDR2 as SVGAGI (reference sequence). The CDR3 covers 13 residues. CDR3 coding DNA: TGTGCCAGCAGTTACCCAGGCACAGATACGCAGTATTTT. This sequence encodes CASSYPGTDTQYF.

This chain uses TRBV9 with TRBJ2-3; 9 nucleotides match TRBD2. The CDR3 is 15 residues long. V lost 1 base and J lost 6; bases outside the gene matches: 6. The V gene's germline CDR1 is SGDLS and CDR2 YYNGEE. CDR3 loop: CASSVSGLASDTQYF. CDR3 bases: TGTGCCAGCAGCGTATCAGGACTAGCGAGTGATACGCAGTATTTT.

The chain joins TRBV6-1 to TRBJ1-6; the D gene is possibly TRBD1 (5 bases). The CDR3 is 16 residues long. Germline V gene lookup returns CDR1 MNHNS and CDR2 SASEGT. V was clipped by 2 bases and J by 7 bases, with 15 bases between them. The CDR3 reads CASSELGAAGNSPLHF. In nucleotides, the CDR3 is TGTGCCAGCAGTGAACTTGGGGCGGCAGGGAATTCACCCCTCCACTTT.

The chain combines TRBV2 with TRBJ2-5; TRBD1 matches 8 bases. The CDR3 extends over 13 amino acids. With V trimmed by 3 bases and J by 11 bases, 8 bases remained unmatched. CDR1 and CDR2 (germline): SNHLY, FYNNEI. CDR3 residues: CASSETGDVGQYF. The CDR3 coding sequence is TGTGCCAGCAGTGAGACAGGGGATGTGGGGCAGTACTTC.

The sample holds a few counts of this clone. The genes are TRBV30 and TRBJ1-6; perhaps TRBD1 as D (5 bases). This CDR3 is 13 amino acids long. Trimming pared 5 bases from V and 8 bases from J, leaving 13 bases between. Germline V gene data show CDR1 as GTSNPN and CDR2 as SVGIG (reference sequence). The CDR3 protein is CAWSGTGYSPLHF. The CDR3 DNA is TGTGCCTGGTCTGGGACGGGCTATTCACCCCTCCACTTT.

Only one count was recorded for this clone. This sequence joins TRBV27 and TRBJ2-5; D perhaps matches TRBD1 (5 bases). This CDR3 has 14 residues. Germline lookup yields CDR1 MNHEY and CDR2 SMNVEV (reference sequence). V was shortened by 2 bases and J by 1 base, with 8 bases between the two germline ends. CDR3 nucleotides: TGTGCCAGCAGTTTAGTGGGGCTCCAAGAGACCCAGTACTTC. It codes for CASSLVGLQETQYF.

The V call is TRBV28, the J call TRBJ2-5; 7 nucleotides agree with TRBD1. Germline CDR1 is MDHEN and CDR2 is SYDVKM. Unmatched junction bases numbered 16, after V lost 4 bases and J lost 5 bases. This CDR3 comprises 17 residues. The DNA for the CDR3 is TGTGCCAGCAGTTCCAATACGCTCGACAGGGTGGGCGAGACCCAGTACTTC. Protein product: CASSSNTLDRVGETQYF.

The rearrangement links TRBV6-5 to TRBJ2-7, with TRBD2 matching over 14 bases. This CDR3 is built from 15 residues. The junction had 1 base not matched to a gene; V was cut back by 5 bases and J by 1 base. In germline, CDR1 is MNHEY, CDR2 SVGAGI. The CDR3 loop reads CASSGLAGGSYEQYV. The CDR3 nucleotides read TGTGCCAGCAGTGGACTAGCGGGGGGTTCCTACGAGCAGTACGTC.

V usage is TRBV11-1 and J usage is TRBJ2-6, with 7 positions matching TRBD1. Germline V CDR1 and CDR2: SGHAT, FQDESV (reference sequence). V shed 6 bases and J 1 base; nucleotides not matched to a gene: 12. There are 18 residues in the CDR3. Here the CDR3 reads CASSFDREIGSGANVLTF. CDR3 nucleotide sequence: TGTGCCAGCAGTTTCGACAGGGAGATAGGATCTGGGGCCAACGTCCTGACTTTC.

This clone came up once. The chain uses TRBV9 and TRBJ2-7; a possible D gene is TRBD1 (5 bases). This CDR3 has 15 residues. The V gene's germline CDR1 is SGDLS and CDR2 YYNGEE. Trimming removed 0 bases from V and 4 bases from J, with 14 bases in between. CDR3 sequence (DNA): TGTGCCAGCAGCGTAGTAAGACCAGGGTCATACGAGCAGTACGTC. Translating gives CASSVVRPGSYEQYV.

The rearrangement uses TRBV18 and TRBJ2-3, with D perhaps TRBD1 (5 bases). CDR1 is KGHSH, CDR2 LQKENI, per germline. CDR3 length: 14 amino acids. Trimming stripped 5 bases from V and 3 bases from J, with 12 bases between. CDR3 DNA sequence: TGTGCCAGCTCAGCAGAGACAGCGACAGATACGCAGTATTTT. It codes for CASSAETATDTQYF.

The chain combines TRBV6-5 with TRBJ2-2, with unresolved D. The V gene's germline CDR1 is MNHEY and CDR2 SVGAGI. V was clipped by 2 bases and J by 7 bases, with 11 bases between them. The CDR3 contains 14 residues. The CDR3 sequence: CASSYGQSLGELFF. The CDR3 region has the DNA TGTGCCAGCAGTTACGGGCAGTCCCTCGGGGAGCTGTTTTTT.

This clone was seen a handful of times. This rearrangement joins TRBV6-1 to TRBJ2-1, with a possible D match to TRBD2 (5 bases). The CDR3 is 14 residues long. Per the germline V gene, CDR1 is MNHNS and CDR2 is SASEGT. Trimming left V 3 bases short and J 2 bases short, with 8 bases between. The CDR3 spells CASSETTPYNEQFF. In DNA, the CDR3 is TGTGCCAGCAGTGAGACTACCCCCTACAATGAGCAGTTCTTC.